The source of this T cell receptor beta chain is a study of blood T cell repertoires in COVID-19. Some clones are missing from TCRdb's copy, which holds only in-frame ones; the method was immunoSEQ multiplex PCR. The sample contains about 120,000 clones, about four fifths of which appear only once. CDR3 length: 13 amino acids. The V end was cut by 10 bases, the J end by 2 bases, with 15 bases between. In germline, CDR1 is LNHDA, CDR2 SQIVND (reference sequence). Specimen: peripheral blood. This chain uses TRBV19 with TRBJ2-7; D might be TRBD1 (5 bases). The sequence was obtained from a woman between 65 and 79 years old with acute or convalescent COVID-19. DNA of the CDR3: TGTGCCACCGGAAGGACAACAGCCTACGAGCAGTACTTC. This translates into CATGRTTAYEQYF.